Listed below are T cell receptor beta chains from one sample, sequenced in a study of identical twins. TCRdb recomputed calls from the 5' RACE reads with MiXCR, one row per CDR3 protein. Found here are under 900,000 distinct CDR3 sequences, 12% of them singletons; the top ten hold roughly 1.6%. This same sample was also part of a study on yellow fever vaccine responses in identical twins.

Sequencing was carried out using PBMCs. The receptors stem from a woman younger than 35 in good health. Both conserved end residues are part of each CDR3. A D gene is named only where the DNA matches it firmly. Clone size appears in some rows only: once, few, many, or a class for an expanded clone.

v_gene,j_gene,d_gene,abundance,CDR3nt,CDR3aa
TRBV12-3/TRBV12-4,TRBJ1-1,TRBD1,many,TGTGCCAGCAGTTCACCGGGACAGCGTACTACTGAAGCTTTCTTT,CASSSPGQRTTEAFF
TRBV28,TRBJ2-3,TRBD2,few,TGTGCCAGCCTCCCCTGGGGCGGGAGCGGGGATACGCAGTATTTT,CASLPWGGSGDTQYF
TRBV7-9,TRBJ1-1,.,.,TGTGCCAGCAATTCCACAGGGTGGTCTGAAGCTTTCTTT,CASNSTGWSEAFF
TRBV12-3/TRBV12-4,TRBJ2-1,.,many,TGTGCCAGCAGTTTATGGGTTAGTGATAATGAGCAGTTCTTC,CASSLWVSDNEQFF
TRBV6-5,TRBJ1-6,.,.,TGTGCCAGCAGTTACCCAGAAAACGGGTCACCCCTCCACTTT,CASSYPENGSPLHF
TRBV19,TRBJ2-2,.,few,TGTGCCAGTAGTATTGGCAGGGGGGGGACCGGGGAGCTGTTTTTT,CASSIGRGGTGELFF
TRBV20-1,TRBJ2-1,TRBD2,.,TGCAGTGCAGTACTAGCGTACAATGAGCAGTTCTTC,CSAVLAYNEQFF
TRBV21-1,TRBJ2-3,.,few,TGTGCCAGCATACAGGGAGAGGACACAGATACGCAGTATTTT,CASIQGEDTDTQYF
TRBV10-3,TRBJ1-2,TRBD1,many,TGTGCCATCAATAACCCAGGGGGCATCTATGGCTACACCTTC,CAINNPGGIYGYTF
TRBV7-3,TRBJ2-1,TRBD2,.,TGTGCCAGCAGCTTAAGTCCAGCGGGGAACAATGAGCAGTTCTTC,CASSLSPAGNNEQFF
TRBV14,TRBJ1-2,TRBD1,once,TGTGCCAGCAGCCAAGTGACAGGGGGCAACTATGGCTACACCTTC,CASSQVTGGNYGYTF
TRBV28,TRBJ2-1,.,few,TGTGCCAGCAGCCGCCCCGGGGCCCTCAATGAGCAGTTCTTC,CASSRPGALNEQFF
TRBV20-1,TRBJ2-1,TRBD1,.,TGCAGTGCTAGTCGTCGACGGACAGGAAACAATGAGCAGTTCTTC,CSASRRRTGNNEQFF
TRBV12-3/TRBV12-4,TRBJ1-2,.,few,TGTGCCAGCAGCCTCACCCCACAGGGAGAAGCCTATGGCTACACCTTC,CASSLTPQGEAYGYTF
TRBV3-1,TRBJ1-5,.,many,TGTGCCAGCAGTTGGACAACGAATCAGCCCCAGCATTTT,CASSWTTNQPQHF
TRBV29-1,TRBJ1-1,.,.,TGCAGCGTTGAATTCCAGGGACGAACTGAAGCTTTCTTT,CSVEFQGRTEAFF
TRBV5-6,TRBJ2-1,.,.,TGTGCCAGCAGCTTGCTGGGCAGTCCCTGTTTCTTC,CASSLLGSPCFF
TRBV7-9,TRBJ2-5,.,few,TGTGCCAGCAGCATCGGTGGAGTAAATCAAGAGACCCAGTACTTC,CASSIGGVNQETQYF
TRBV27,TRBJ2-7,TRBD2,.,TGTGCCAGCAGTACCCATGAGCGGGGGAGCTCCTACGAGCAGTACTTC,CASSTHERGSSYEQYF
TRBV20-1,TRBJ2-4,.,.,TGCAGTGCTAGTTCGGTCCCCGGTGACATTCAGTACTTC,CSASSVPGDIQYF
TRBV4-1,TRBJ2-3,TRBD2,.,TGCGCCAGCAGCCAAGAAGACCTAGCGGGGGGGCCCGTAGGCACAGATACGCAGTATTTT,CASSQEDLAGGPVGTDTQYF
TRBV27,TRBJ2-7,.,.,TGTGCCAGCAGTTTAGGGGGGACACGGCCGTCCTCCTACGAGCAGTACTTC,CASSLGGTRPSSYEQYF
TRBV28,TRBJ1-2,TRBD1,few,TGTGCCAGCAGAAAAACCCAGGGGGGGTATGGCTACACCTTC,CASRKTQGGYGYTF
TRBV5-1,TRBJ2-1,.,.,TGCGCCAGCAGCTTGGCCCCGACAGCTGTATACAATGAGCAGTTCTTC,CASSLAPTAVYNEQFF
TRBV28,TRBJ2-1,.,few,TGTGCCAGCGGGTCCCTCGGAGGCCACAATGAGCAGTTCTTC,CASGSLGGHNEQFF
TRBV5-1,TRBJ2-7,TRBD1,many,TGCGCCAGCAGCTGGGGACAGGGGAACTACGAGCAGTACTTC,CASSWGQGNYEQYF
TRBV20-1,TRBJ2-7,.,few,TGCAGTGCTAGAGATGTACGGGGGGCTTACCAGCAGTACTTC,CSARDVRGAYQQYF
TRBV7-8,TRBJ2-5,.,.,TGTGCCAGCAGCTGGGGTCGGGCCCAACCAGGCGAGACCCAGTACTTC,CASSWGRAQPGETQYF
TRBV4-1,TRBJ2-5,.,.,TGCGCCAGCAGCCAAGGCTCGGGGCTGTCGGAGACCCAGTACTTC,CASSQGSGLSETQYF
TRBV2,TRBJ2-7,TRBD1,few,TGTGCCAGCAGCCTAGGGGACAGGGGCGCCGAGCAGTACTTC,CASSLGDRGAEQYF
TRBV28,TRBJ2-3,TRBD2,few,TGTGCCAGCGGACTAGCGGGTGCAGATACGCAGTATTTT,CASGLAGADTQYF
TRBV6-1,TRBJ1-6,.,.,TGTGCCAGCAGAAAAACCGGGACGGAGAATTCACCCCTCCACTTT,CASRKTGTENSPLHF
TRBV5-1,TRBJ1-2,.,.,TGCGCCAGCAGCTTGGACGACGGATCTAACTATGGCTACACCTTC,CASSLDDGSNYGYTF
TRBV7-9,TRBJ1-2,TRBD1,.,TGTGCCAGCAGCCCACCGACAGGGGGCGACTATGGCTACACCTTC,CASSPPTGGDYGYTF
TRBV7-8,TRBJ1-1,.,.,TGTGCCAGCAGCAAACAGGGACTCCGCGACACTGAAGCTTTCTTT,CASSKQGLRDTEAFF
TRBV20-1,TRBJ2-5,.,.,TGCAGTGCCGGTCGGGGGATAGAGGAGACCCAGTACTTC,CSAGRGIEETQYF